The 21 T cell receptor beta chains below all came from one sample that was sequenced in a study of control samples from healthy donors and cancer patients (TCRdb year 2020). Library method: the immunoSEQ multiplex PCR assay. In TCRdb, the immuneACCESS table is reduced to in-frame sequences with V and J assigned. These tables do not hold every clone; where another copy was compared, an unresolved V gene accounts for under half, and the others remain unexplained. Across this sample there are roughly 100,000 clones, with around 90% seen only once. The leading ten clones occupy over 2% of the sample. Sequenced input: blood. Source of these receptors: a woman between 18 and 29 years old in good health.

CDR3 in amino acids: CATSRDRGPEAFF. The CDR3 DNA follows: TGTGCCACCAGCAGAGATAGGGGGCCTGAAGCTTTCTTT. This chain uses TRBV15 with TRBJ1-1; 7 positions agree with TRBD1. V dropped 0 bases and J dropped 6; count of bases not matched to a gene: 1. The CDR3 is made up of 13 amino acids. CDR1 is LNHNV and CDR2 is YYDKDF in the germline V gene (reference sequence).

The genes are TRBV13 and TRBJ2-5, with D hard to call. The CDR3 is made up of 12 amino acids. CDR1 is PRHDT and CDR2 is FYEKMQ in the germline V gene (reference sequence). V was shortened by 5 bases and J by 0 bases, with 4 bases between the two germline ends. This CDR3 reads CASSPHQETQYF. The CDR3 DNA reads as TGTGCCAGCAGCCCCCACCAAGAGACCCAGTACTTC.

This chain joins TRBV7-9 and TRBJ1-2, with D maybe TRBD1 (5 bases). The CDR3 contains 15 residues. The germline gives CDR1 SEHNR, CDR2 FQNEAQ (reference sequence). The V and J ends lost 0 bases and 2 bases respectively, with 10 bases between them. As DNA, the CDR3 is TGTGCCAGCAGCTTAGCGAGACAGCGCAACTATGGCTACACCTTC. This gives the protein CASSLARQRNYGYTF.

The chain has TRBV11-3 and TRBJ1-3, with 9 bases matching TRBD1. The CDR3 is 15 residues long. The V segment lost 4 bases and the J segment 3 bases; nucleotides outside the gene matches: 4. Germline V gene lookup returns CDR1 SGHNT and CDR2 YENEEA. Written as DNA, the CDR3 is TGTGCCAGCAGCTCGGGACAGGGCTTTGGAAACACCATATATTTT. Amino acids: CASSSGQGFGNTIYF.

The CDR3 loop is CASSSGLSVDEQFF. In DNA, the CDR3 is TGTGCCAGCAGTTCTGGGCTTAGCGTTGATGAGCAGTTCTTC. The chain is built from TRBV7-2 and TRBJ2-1; D is perhaps TRBD2 (5 bases). Trimming pared 6 bases from V and 8 bases from J, leaving 17 bases between. CDR3 length equals 14 residues. The germline V gene encodes CDR1 SGHTA and CDR2 FQGNSA.

V and J are TRBV2 and TRBJ2-6; tentatively, D is TRBD2 (6 bases). This CDR3 is built from 16 residues. Germline lookup yields CDR1 SNHLY and CDR2 FYNNEI. Trimming took off 6 bases at V and 1 base at J, with 13 bases between the two ends. CDR3 in DNA: TGTGCCAGCAGACCCTTGGAGGGTTCTGGGGCCAACGTCCTGACTTTC. Translating gives CASRPLEGSGANVLTF.

The chain recombines TRBV19 with TRBJ1-5; no clear D gene. Between the trimmed V and J ends, which lost 6 bases and 4 bases, there was a span of 16 bases. Germline V gene data show CDR1 as LNHDA and CDR2 as SQIVND (reference sequence). The CDR3 is 15 residues long. This chain's CDR3 is CASRGTVGGNQPQHF. In DNA form, the CDR3 reads TGTGCCAGTAGGGGAACAGTCGGAGGGAATCAGCCCCAGCATTTT.

The chain carries TRBV5-1 and TRBJ2-1, with D possibly matching TRBD1 (5 bases). This CDR3 region has 15 residues. The V end was cut by 0 bases, the J end by 4 bases, with 11 bases between. Germline-derived CDR1 and CDR2 are SGHRS and YFSETQ. In DNA, the CDR3 is TGCGCCAGCAGCTTGGTAGCCAGGGCTTACAATGAGCAGTTCTTC. Encoded protein: CASSLVARAYNEQFF.

The chain uses TRBV28 and TRBJ2-7, with D possibly called TRBD1 or TRBD2 (6 bases each). Looked up from germline, CDR1 is MDHEN and CDR2 is SYDVKM. This CDR3 is built from 19 residues. V was shortened by 8 bases and J by 7 bases, with 36 bases between the two germline ends. CDR3 loop: CASYLWASGAPLGALEQYF. In DNA form, the CDR3 reads TGTGCCAGCTACCTTTGGGCCTCGGGGGCCCCCTTGGGCGCGCTAGAGCAGTACTTC.

The V gene is TRBV6-5, the J gene TRBJ1-1; D uncertain. Germline V CDR1 and CDR2: MNHEY, SVGAGI. CDR3 size: 13 residues. V dropped 6 bases and J dropped 2 bases, with 10 bases sitting between them. CDR3: CASSRYVNTEAFF. CDR3 sequence (DNA): TGTGCCAGCAGCAGATATGTCAACACTGAAGCTTTCTTT.

This chain connects TRBV11-2 to TRBJ2-2; D is uncertain. Trimming left V 5 bases short and J 0 bases short, with 13 bases between. The CDR3 spans 16 residues. Per the germline V gene, CDR1 is SGHAT and CDR2 is FQNNGV. The CDR3 nucleotides read TGTGCCAGCAGCCCCCAGTACGGCGCGAACACCGGGGAGCTGTTTTTT. Translated: CASSPQYGANTGELFF.

The chain recombines TRBV3-1 (or the pseudogene TRBV3-2) with TRBJ1-3; no definite D call. There are 15 residues in the CDR3. Germline loops: CDR1 LGHDT, CDR2 YNNKEL (reference sequence). V dropped 3 bases and J dropped 4 bases, with 13 bases sitting between them. The CDR3 spells CASSQSSGFGNTIYF. The CDR3 DNA sequence: TGTGCCAGCAGCCAGTCCTCGGGGTTCGGAAACACCATATATTTT.

CDR3 DNA sequence: TGTGCCAGCAGTTACGGGGGACTCCGCTATAATTCACCCCTCCACTTT. Residues: CASSYGGLRYNSPLHF. This sequence joins TRBV27 and TRBJ1-6; D perhaps matches TRBD1 (5 bases). V lost 4 bases and J lost 3, with 13 bases in between. The CDR3 has 16 residues. From germline, CDR1 is MNHEY and CDR2 SMNVEV (reference sequence).

The chain recombines TRBV10-2 with TRBJ2-1, with 14 bases matching TRBD2. From germline, CDR1 is WSHSY and CDR2 SAAADI. V shed 6 bases and J 0 bases; nucleotides not matched to a gene: 10. The CDR3 runs 19 residues. The CDR3 protein is CASRHSGLAGALSYNEQFF. The CDR3 DNA reads as TGCGCCAGCAGGCACTCGGGACTAGCGGGGGCCCTCTCCTACAATGAGCAGTTCTTC.

The rearrangement links TRBV20-1 to TRBJ1-3; 8 nucleotides align to TRBD1. This CDR3 has 13 residues. V trimming: 3 bases; J trimming: 8 bases; junction bases outside the gene matches: 6. From germline, CDR1 is DFQATT and CDR2 SNEGSKA (reference sequence). This CDR3 is CSASWDRSDTIYF. Written as DNA, the CDR3 is TGCAGTGCTAGTTGGGACAGGTCGGACACCATATATTTT.

V usage is TRBV10-2 and J usage is TRBJ2-7; the D call may be TRBD1 or TRBD2 (6 bases each). V gave up 6 bases and J gave up 5 bases, with 20 bases separating them. There are 15 residues in the CDR3. Germline CDR1 and CDR2: WSHSY and SAAADI. CDR3 loop: CASRDFRGLGDEQYF. Written as DNA, the CDR3 is TGCGCCAGCAGGGACTTCCGGGGGCTCGGCGACGAGCAGTACTTC.

The chain recombines TRBV15 with TRBJ1-5, with 8 nucleotides matching TRBD1. The ends lost 0 bases at V and 0 bases at J; junction bases unmatched: 7. CDR3 length equals 18 residues. Germline CDR1 LNHNV, CDR2 YYDKDF (reference sequence). The CDR3 DNA follows: TGTGCCACCAGCAGAGATGGCGGACAGGGATATAGCAATCAGCCCCAGCATTTT. Translated: CATSRDGGQGYSNQPQHF.

This clone has only one observation. The rearrangement links TRBV6-5 to TRBJ1-1, with unresolved D. The CDR3 is made up of 15 amino acids. CDR1 is MNHEY and CDR2 is SVGAGI in the germline V gene. V was cut by 6 bases and J by 4 bases, with 18 bases left in between. CDR3 amino acids: CASSKAVRVTTEAFF. The CDR3 DNA is TGTGCCAGCAGCAAAGCAGTGCGGGTGACCACTGAAGCTTTCTTT.

This clone showed up many times. The chain couples TRBV27 to TRBJ1-5; 7 nucleotides agree with TRBD1. CDR1 and CDR2 (germline): MNHEY, SMNVEV (reference sequence). Trimming removed 6 bases from V and 7 bases from J; junction bases left unmatched: 3. The CDR3 length is 12 residues. The CDR3 region is CASRTGTQPQHF. The CDR3 DNA reads as TGTGCCAGCAGGACAGGGACCCAGCCCCAGCATTTT.

This clone was recorded once. V usage is TRBV7-9 and J usage is TRBJ2-3, with 8 bases matching TRBD1. CDR3 length equals 12 residues. Germline V gene sequence: CDR1 SEHNR, CDR2 FQNEAQ (reference sequence). Trimming took 8 bases from V and 4 from J; bases not matched to a gene: 2. CDR3 sequence (DNA): TGTGCCAGCGACAGGGGCCCAGATACGCAGTATTTT. It translates to CASDRGPDTQYF.

The J gene is TRBJ1-2, the V gene TRBV5-8; TRBD1 aligns across 11 bases. Germline loops: CDR1 SGHTS, CDR2 YDEGEE. CDR3 length equals 16 residues. V gave up 4 bases and J gave up 0 bases; unmatched junction bases: 5. The CDR3, as DNA: TGTGCCAGCAGCATTGGACAGGGGGCGCCTAACTATGGCTACACCTTC. Translating gives CASSIGQGAPNYGYTF. Supplemented by reference TRBV5-8 and TRBJ1-2, the full variable domain reads EAGVTQSPTHLIKTRGQQATLRCSPISGHTSVYWYQQALGLGLQFLLWYDEGEERNRGNFPPRFSGRQFPNYSSELNVNALELEDSALYLCASSIGQGAPNYGYTFGSGTRLTVV.